A selection of T cell receptor beta chains follows, all from one sample in a study of T cells expressing NK-cell markers. TCRdb re-called the 5' RACE reads and shows each CDR3 protein once, DNA omitted. This sample contains 500,000 to 600,000 distinct CDR3 sequences. The sequenced material came from blood T cells: a sorted CD56 or NKG2C T cell subset, CD4+ or CD8+ T cells, or bulk PBMC T cells (not recorded which). These TCRs come from a man younger than 35 in good health. The CDR3 runs from the conserved cysteine through the conserved F or W.

v_call,j_call,cdr3_aa
TRBV15,TRBJ2-1,CATSREAEQFF
TRBV29-1,TRBJ2-1,CSVEVGSGSLSYNEQFF
TRBV20-1,TRBJ2-7,CSAEQGAGDEQYF
TRBV12-3/TRBV12-4,TRBJ1-5,CASRIAEGMGQPQHF
TRBV12-5,TRBJ2-2,CASGPQSGELFF
TRBV29-1,TRBJ2-4,CSVGQGVLDKNIQYF
TRBV5-1,TRBJ1-1,CASSLGFRGGWEAFF
TRBV25-1,TRBJ2-2,CASSEGRDHTGELFF
TRBV12-3/TRBV12-4,TRBJ2-1,CASSTHSGSFYNEQFF
TRBV7-8,TRBJ1-5,CASSPQGQGHQPQHF
TRBV10-3,TRBJ1-1,CATTDRNTEAFF
TRBV7-9,TRBJ2-5,CASSFGQTTQETQYF
TRBV5-1,TRBJ2-6,CASRGLGSSGANVLTF
TRBV12-3/TRBV12-4,TRBJ2-7,CASSLVTVEQYF
TRBV9,TRBJ2-1,CASSARLAGGAEQFF
TRBV6-1,TRBJ2-1,CASSGRTGRNEQFF
TRBV5-1,TRBJ1-2,CASSFGTRNGYTF
TRBV12-3/TRBV12-4,TRBJ1-3,CASSRPGWSGNTIYF
TRBV15,TRBJ2-1,CATRRRGAVDEQFF
TRBV20-1,TRBJ2-3,CSARDGGLAGMVGTQYF
TRBV5-1,TRBJ2-1,CASSSTSLRFVGEQFF
TRBV20-1,TRBJ1-1,CSAPRFGGTEAFF
TRBV15,TRBJ2-5,CATSRDRTNQETQYF
TRBV12-3/TRBV12-4,TRBJ2-1,CASSSLVSYNEQFF
TRBV16,TRBJ1-2,CASSQGSAYGYTF
TRBV7-9,TRBJ2-1,CASSLEAGSGGSYNEQFF
TRBV29-1,TRBJ2-3,CSVEATRDKLRTDTQYF
TRBV5-1,TRBJ2-3,CASSLRFTDTQYF
TRBV6-5,TRBJ1-2,CASSYSTGRGGYTF
TRBV11-2,TRBJ1-1,CASSLTWIAEAFF
TRBV18,TRBJ1-1,CASSPRDRVGEAFF
TRBV12-3/TRBV12-4,TRBJ2-1,CASRISSKANNEQFF
TRBV6-5,TRBJ1-2,CASSYSRTLNYGYTF
TRBV12-3/TRBV12-4,TRBJ2-2,CASSRDRVSRPSGELFF
TRBV20-1,TRBJ1-5,CSARVPGTPQPQHF
TRBV6-1,TRBJ1-1,CASKNGLEHTEAFF
TRBV18,TRBJ2-1,CASSGLPESYNEQFF